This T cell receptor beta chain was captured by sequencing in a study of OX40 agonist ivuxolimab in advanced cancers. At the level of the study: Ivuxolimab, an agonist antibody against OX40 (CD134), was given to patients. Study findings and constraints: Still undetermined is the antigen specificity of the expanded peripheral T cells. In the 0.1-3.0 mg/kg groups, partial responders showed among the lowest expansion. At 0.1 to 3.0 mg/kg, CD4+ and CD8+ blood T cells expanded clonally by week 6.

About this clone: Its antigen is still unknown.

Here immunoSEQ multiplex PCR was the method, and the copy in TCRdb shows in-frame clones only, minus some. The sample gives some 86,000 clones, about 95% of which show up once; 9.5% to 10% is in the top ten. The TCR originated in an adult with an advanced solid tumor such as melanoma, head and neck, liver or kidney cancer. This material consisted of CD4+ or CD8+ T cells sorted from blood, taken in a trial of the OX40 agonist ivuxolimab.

The CDR3 sequence is CSVEDDRGEKLFF. The CDR3 nucleotides are TGCAGCGTTGAAGACGACAGGGGAGAAAAACTGTTTTTT. This chain joins TRBV29-1 and TRBJ1-4, with 8 nucleotides matching TRBD1. The CDR3 is 13 amino acids. The V and J ends lost 0 bases and 8 bases, in that order; junction bases with no gene match: 2. CDR1 and CDR2 from the germline V gene are SQVTM and ANQGSEA.